This TCR beta chain was captured by sequencing in a study of T cell responses to AZD1222 COVID-19 vaccine (dated by TCRdb to the early 2020s). Notes on the research overall: AZD1222 recipients given second doses at about 4 weeks or at about 12 weeks were pooled, since spike-specific TCR depth and breadth were not found to differ between the two schedules. A total of just over 230 trial participants underwent TCR sequencing, of whom 207 had received two doses of AZD1222 and about 26 had received two doses of the MenACWY control vaccine. Trial participants were enrolled by age into subgroups of 18-55, 56-69 and 70-plus years, and roughly 150, 30 and 60 TCR-sequenced participants, respectively, were included in these subgroups.

The time point label for this specimen denotes: baseline before first vaccination. Vaccinee samples were obtained from the UK trials COV001 and COV002, which included a single-blind randomized controlled phase 2/3 trial of AZD1222 (ChAdOx1 nCoV-19) in healthy adults. For TCRbeta chain sequencing, PBMC samples from trial participants were taken at day 0 and at day 28 after the second dose. The CDR3 regions of human TCRbeta chains were analyzed by immunosequencing. The source study handled its data this way. TCRs in the repertoires were matched against a reference library of SARS-CoV-2-specific TCRs that had been generated with the MIRA antigen-specificity platform. Breadth was defined as the fraction of unique TCRs that were SARS-CoV-2-associated, and depth was defined as the fraction of total T cells that were SARS-CoV-2-associated. Using the MIRA data, each spike-specific TCR was mapped to the spike region that the TCR reacts to and placed in a CD4 or CD8 class. Log10-transformed breadth and depth values were compared by one-way ANOVA with Sidak's multiple comparisons tests. Here the immuneACCESS table is served through TCRdb, limited to in-frame sequences with V and J called. Missing clones are a known gap in these copies; in checked studies unresolved V genes cover under half, and the rest lacks a known reason. V and J calls and clone size follow that table, whereas D and trimming were derived from the DNA. The sample has roughly 150,000 clones on record, 80% to 90% of them singletons. Less than 9.5% of the sample is taken by the ten largest.

Overall results and qualifications from the work: The 56-69-year group was small, and its depth increase did not reach significance, likely because of low power. Most participants were white British and females outnumbered males, and the authors suggested that clonal diversity may have been underestimated. CD4 TCRs associated with the vaccine covered the entire spike protein, and the dominant responses were in regions 160-218 and 743-854. After two AZD1222 doses, both the breadth and the depth of spike-specific TCRs were significantly higher than at day 0 and than in MenACWY recipients. Because no day 14 peak-response samples were available, repertoires were characterized only after the peak T cell response. Only five or six AZD1222 recipients were SARS-CoV-2 seropositive at baseline, limiting conclusions about previously exposed vaccinees. Reportedly, almost half of the unique spike-specific TCRs recognized epitopes lying outside the regions that are mutated in the B.1.351 and B.1.1.7 variants.

Including the terminal cysteine and phenylalanine, the CDR3 comprises 12 residues. The retained sequence is limited to the CDR3, 36 bases, with the frame set at the first base. V and J are truncated by 3 bases and 4 bases respectively, leaving an intervening sequence of 9 bases. CDR1 and CDR2, per the germline V gene, are SQVTM and ANQGSEA. As regards this clone: The clone's antigen remains unknown. Base qualities were left out, and no much larger clone turns up one base away.

The input for sequencing was peripheral blood, taken on day 0 of AZD1222 vaccination. The clonotype comes from an adult in good health. The chain links TRBV29-1 with TRBJ1-1, with no reliable assignment of the D segment. The DNA reads TGCAGCGTTGACCGGGGTTCCACTGAAGCTTTCTTT. Translated, this is CSVDRGSTEAFF.